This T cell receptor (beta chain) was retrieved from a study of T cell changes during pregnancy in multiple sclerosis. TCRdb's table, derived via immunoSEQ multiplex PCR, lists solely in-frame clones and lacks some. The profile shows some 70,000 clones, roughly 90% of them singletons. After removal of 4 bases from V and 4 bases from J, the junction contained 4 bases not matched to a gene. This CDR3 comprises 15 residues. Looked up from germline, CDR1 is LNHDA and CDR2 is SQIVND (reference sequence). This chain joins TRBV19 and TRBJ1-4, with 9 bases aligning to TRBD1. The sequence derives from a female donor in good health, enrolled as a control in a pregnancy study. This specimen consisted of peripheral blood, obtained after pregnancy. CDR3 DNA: TGTGCCAGTAGTACGGGGACAGGGTTTAATGAAAAACTGTTTTTT. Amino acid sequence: CASSTGTGFNEKLFF.